This paragraph covers one T cell receptor (beta chain) sequence. The antigen remains unidentified. One entry per CDR3 protein, called by TCRdb with MiXCR from the reads. Among under 800,000 distinct CDR3 sequences, more than 20% were seen once, and the ten largest hold roughly 8%. The J segment lost 8 bases and the V segment lost 0 bases, leaving 9 bases of the junction unmatched. The CDR3 contains 16 residues. Germline CDR1 reads MNHEY; CDR2 reads SVGAGI. These data come from a study of T cell repertoires in cytomegalovirus infection. Study details: Based on public TCR beta signatures, there were indications of CMV infection and of a matching HLA type.

Study findings and constraints: Within the response measured ex vivo, HLA-C-restricted CMV-specific TCR beta clonotypes were dominant.

The sample was CD8+ T cells from PBMCs. This rearrangement joins TRBV6-5 to TRBJ2-1; 8 nucleotides line up with TRBD2. This clonotype was sampled from a human donor in good health (CMV status not recorded). Some clones in this sample may be carry-over from other donors' samples. The chain's CDR3 is CASSYSGGGPIYEQFF. For the CDR3, the DNA is TGTGCCAGCAGTTACTCCGGCGGGGGGCCAATATATGAGCAGTTCTTC.